Listed below are T cell receptor beta chains from one sample, sequenced in a study of CD8 T cells in Susac syndrome. TCRdb analysed the immunoSEQ multiplex PCR reads with MiXCR anew, one entry per CDR3 protein. Of 400,000 or so distinct CDR3 sequences listed, approximately 89% are singletons. Sample: CD8+ T cells from PBMCs. Receptors originate from a human donor with multiple sclerosis. CDR3s include the opening cysteine and the closing phenylalanine or tryptophan. The order of the fields is clone size, V gene, J gene, CDR3 protein. Rows give clone size only sometimes, using once, few, many, or a class for an expanded clone.

size: NA
V: TRBV30
J: TRBJ2-7
CDR3: CAWRQGLSYEQYF

size: NA
V: TRBV5-4
J: TRBJ1-1
CDR3: CASTREGAEAFF

size: NA
V: TRBV10-3
J: TRBJ2-7
CDR3: CAITQGHEQYF

size: NA
V: TRBV6-5
J: TRBJ1-1
CDR3: CASSYSGAHTEAFF

size: NA
V: TRBV11-2
J: TRBJ2-7
CDR3: CASSNPIIEQYF

size: few
V: TRBV28
J: TRBJ1-5
CDR3: CASSLLNPRDQPQHF

size: NA
V: TRBV9
J: TRBJ1-6
CDR3: CASSVSGLYNSPLHF

size: NA
V: TRBV30
J: TRBJ1-1
CDR3: CAWAENTEAFF

size: NA
V: TRBV4-1
J: TRBJ2-7
CDR3: CASSLDSRSYEQYF

size: few
V: TRBV3-1
J: TRBJ2-1
CDR3: CASSQVGSYNEQFF

size: NA
V: TRBV5-1
J: TRBJ2-1
CDR3: CASSLEEGFNEQFF

size: NA
V: TRBV12-3/TRBV12-4
J: TRBJ2-5
CDR3: CASSLPGQGGGETQYF

size: NA
V: TRBV27
J: TRBJ2-3
CDR3: CASSSTREDSTDTQYF

size: NA
V: TRBV6-5
J: TRBJ1-1
CDR3: CASSYGQANTEAFF

size: NA
V: TRBV15
J: TRBJ2-5
CDR3: CATSRGASLVETQYF

size: NA
V: TRBV27
J: TRBJ1-1
CDR3: CASSFSGTGEAFF

size: NA
V: TRBV15
J: TRBJ2-2
CDR3: CATSSPGKNTGELFF

size: once
V: TRBV27
J: TRBJ1-5
CDR3: CASSLRRDRGYNQPQHF

size: NA
V: TRBV5-6
J: TRBJ1-1
CDR3: CASKQGAEAFF

size: NA
V: TRBV27
J: TRBJ1-2
CDR3: CASSLSLSGGYTF

size: NA
V: TRBV11-2
J: TRBJ2-5
CDR3: CASSLEGLAQYF

size: NA
V: TRBV5-4
J: TRBJ2-6
CDR3: CASRLGDSGANVLTF

size: NA
V: TRBV12-3/TRBV12-4
J: TRBJ1-4
CDR3: CASSIRRSNEKLFF

size: NA
V: TRBV4-1
J: TRBJ2-1
CDR3: CASSPYQLGDEQFF

size: NA
V: TRBV4-1
J: TRBJ1-6
CDR3: CASSQEGMDYSPLHF

size: NA
V: TRBV6-4
J: TRBJ2-7
CDR3: CASSRTGDRSEQYF

size: NA
V: TRBV29-1
J: TRBJ1-2
CDR3: CSVEVTGGTVYGYTF

size: NA
V: TRBV4-1
J: TRBJ1-1
CDR3: CASSQDNLGVNTEAFF

size: NA
V: TRBV28
J: TRBJ2-7
CDR3: CASSPTGINVYEQYF

size: NA
V: TRBV20-1
J: TRBJ2-7
CDR3: CSARDLDSYEQYF

size: NA
V: TRBV28
J: TRBJ2-1
CDR3: CASSSGSHSYNEQFF

size: NA
V: TRBV3-1
J: TRBJ2-3
CDR3: CASSQDSAGPTDTQYF

size: NA
V: TRBV27
J: TRBJ2-7
CDR3: CASTETGSSYEQYF

size: NA
V: TRBV7-6
J: TRBJ2-1
CDR3: CASSPEAGGPMFF

size: NA
V: TRBV27
J: TRBJ1-2
CDR3: CASRPQAVASYTF

size: NA
V: TRBV20-1
J: TRBJ2-7
CDR3: CSARSRDSYEQYF

size: NA
V: TRBV5-1
J: TRBJ1-2
CDR3: CASSDRQGARSGYTF

size: NA
V: TRBV24-1
J: TRBJ2-1
CDR3: CATSDTTGEPEQFF

size: NA
V: TRBV11-2
J: TRBJ2-3
CDR3: CASSLFGGPDTQYF